A selection of T cell receptor beta chains follows, all from one sample in a study of OX40 agonist ivuxolimab in advanced cancers. The method was immunoSEQ multiplex PCR; TCRdb's version includes in-frame clones alone and lacks a portion of them. The sample includes tens of thousands of clones, around 93% of them seen just once. The sequencing used CD4+ or CD8+ T cells sorted from blood, collected in a trial of the OX40 agonist ivuxolimab. All receptors derive from an adult with an advanced solid tumor such as melanoma, head and neck, liver or kidney cancer. Both conserved end residues are part of each CDR3. D genes are given only for firm matches. Size is omitted from some rows. Given values are once, few, many or a class for expanded clones.

D gene: NA; J gene: TRBJ2-3; clone size: NA; V gene: TRBV9; CDR3 DNA: TGTGCCAGCAGCGTAAGTGGGAGCAGCTCAGATACGCAGTATTTT; CDR3 protein: CASSVSGSSSDTQYF
D gene: TRBD2; J gene: TRBJ2-1; clone size: NA; V gene: TRBV28; CDR3 DNA: TGTGCCAGCAGTTTATTGCGGGAGGGGAATGAGCAGTTCTTC; CDR3 protein: CASSLLREGNEQFF
D gene: TRBD1; J gene: TRBJ1-1; clone size: NA; V gene: TRBV2; CDR3 DNA: TGTGCCAGCAGTGAAGAGTGGTCGGACAGGGGAAAGAACACTGAAGCTTTCTTT; CDR3 protein: CASSEEWSDRGKNTEAFF
D gene: TRBD1; J gene: TRBJ1-3; clone size: NA; V gene: TRBV6-1; CDR3 DNA: TGTGCCAGCAGTGCGGGACAGGGAGTCTACTCTGGAAACACCATATATTTT; CDR3 protein: CASSAGQGVYSGNTIYF
D gene: TRBD1; J gene: TRBJ2-2; clone size: NA; V gene: TRBV16; CDR3 DNA: TGTGCCAGCAGCCGGACAGGGGACTACACCGGGGAGCTGTTTTTT; CDR3 protein: CASSRTGDYTGELFF
D gene: NA; J gene: TRBJ1-5; clone size: NA; V gene: TRBV19; CDR3 DNA: TGTGCCAGTAGTATAGATCAAGGGGGAAGATATAGCAATCAGCCCCAGCATTTT; CDR3 protein: CASSIDQGGRYSNQPQHF
D gene: NA; J gene: TRBJ2-1; clone size: once; V gene: TRBV7-2; CDR3 DNA: TGTGCCAGCAGCTTAGGGGCCCCGCGGCTAGACTACAATGAGCAGTTCTTC; CDR3 protein: CASSLGAPRLDYNEQFF
D gene: NA; J gene: TRBJ2-5; clone size: NA; V gene: TRBV7-9; CDR3 DNA: TGTGCCAGCAGCTCAAAGGCGGAGACCCAGTACTTC; CDR3 protein: CASSSKAETQYF
D gene: TRBD2; J gene: TRBJ2-3; clone size: NA; V gene: TRBV7-9; CDR3 DNA: TGTGCCAGCAGCTCCGGGACTAGCGGGCTCACAGATACGCAGTATTTT; CDR3 protein: CASSSGTSGLTDTQYF
D gene: NA; J gene: TRBJ2-1; clone size: few; V gene: TRBV12-5; CDR3 DNA: TGTGCTAGTGGAGATAACAATGAGCAGTTCTTC; CDR3 protein: CASGDNNEQFF
D gene: TRBD1; J gene: TRBJ2-1; clone size: NA; V gene: TRBV10-1; CDR3 DNA: TGCGCCAGCAGCAGAGGGACAGGGGGGAATGAGCAGTTCTTC; CDR3 protein: CASSRGTGGNEQFF
D gene: NA; J gene: TRBJ1-6; clone size: NA; V gene: TRBV28; CDR3 DNA: TGTGCCAGCAGTCCGGACACCTACTATTCACCCCTCCACTTT; CDR3 protein: CASSPDTYYSPLHF
D gene: NA; J gene: TRBJ1-1; clone size: NA; V gene: TRBV15; CDR3 DNA: TGTGCCACCAGCAGAGAGCCCCCATTGAACACTGAAGCTTTCTTT; CDR3 protein: CATSREPPLNTEAFF
D gene: NA; J gene: TRBJ1-2; clone size: once; V gene: TRBV29-1; CDR3 DNA: TGCAGCGTTGAAATTCTTATGGCGGGCGGCTACACCTTC; CDR3 protein: CSVEILMAGGYTF
D gene: TRBD2; J gene: TRBJ2-7; clone size: once; V gene: TRBV13; CDR3 DNA: TGTGCCAGCAGCCCCCGGACTAGCGGGAGGTTATACGAGCAGTACTTC; CDR3 protein: CASSPRTSGRLYEQYF
D gene: NA; J gene: TRBJ1-1; clone size: medium-sized; V gene: TRBV7-9; CDR3 DNA: TGTGCCAGCAGTCCCCCGGCAGGGAGTGGGACTGAAGCTTTCTTT; CDR3 protein: CASSPPAGSGTEAFF
D gene: NA; J gene: TRBJ2-7; clone size: NA; V gene: TRBV19; CDR3 DNA: TGTGCCAGTAGTATCGGAGGCTCCCTACCGGACGAGCAGTACTTC; CDR3 protein: CASSIGGSLPDEQYF
D gene: NA; J gene: TRBJ2-7; clone size: NA; V gene: TRBV29-1; CDR3 DNA: TGCAGCGTTGAAGATCAATACGAGCAGTACTTC; CDR3 protein: CSVEDQYEQYF
D gene: NA; J gene: TRBJ2-2; clone size: NA; V gene: TRBV4-1; CDR3 DNA: TGCGCCAGCAGCCTCGTCGATACTAGCCGGACCGGGGAGCTGTTTTTT; CDR3 protein: CASSLVDTSRTGELFF
D gene: TRBD2; J gene: TRBJ2-7; clone size: NA; V gene: TRBV7-6; CDR3 DNA: TGTGCCAGCAGCCCCGGTGGCGGGAGGGCCCCCTACGAGCAGTACTTC; CDR3 protein: CASSPGGGRAPYEQYF
D gene: NA; J gene: TRBJ2-1; clone size: NA; V gene: TRBV5-6; CDR3 DNA: TGTGCCAGCAGCTTCGCAGTGGACAATGAGCAGTTCTTC; CDR3 protein: CASSFAVDNEQFF
D gene: NA; J gene: TRBJ2-5; clone size: NA; V gene: TRBV10-3; CDR3 DNA: TGTGCCATCAGTGAAGGTGGGAGAAGTTTCCAAGAGACCCAGTACTTC; CDR3 protein: CAISEGGRSFQETQYF
D gene: TRBD2; J gene: TRBJ2-5; clone size: NA; V gene: TRBV7-9; CDR3 DNA: TGTGCCAGCTGGCCAAGCGGGAGTTGGCAAGAGACCCAGTACTTC; CDR3 protein: CASWPSGSWQETQYF
D gene: NA; J gene: TRBJ2-7; clone size: NA; V gene: TRBV14; CDR3 DNA: TGTGCCAGCAGCCTCCGGGCCGGGGTTCCAGATCACGAGCAGTACTTC; CDR3 protein: CASSLRAGVPDHEQYF
D gene: NA; J gene: TRBJ2-2; clone size: NA; V gene: TRBV7-8; CDR3 DNA: TGTGCCAGCAGCTTAGCGGGGACCGGGGAGCTGTTTTTT; CDR3 protein: CASSLAGTGELFF
D gene: NA; J gene: TRBJ2-3; clone size: NA; V gene: TRBV11-2; CDR3 DNA: TGTGCCAGCAGCTTTTGGGGCTCAGATACGCAGTATTTT; CDR3 protein: CASSFWGSDTQYF
D gene: NA; J gene: TRBJ2-7; clone size: NA; V gene: TRBV12-5; CDR3 DNA: TGTGCTAGTGGTTTGGGCACAATAGAGGGAGGATACGAGCAGTACTTC; CDR3 protein: CASGLGTIEGGYEQYF
D gene: TRBD2; J gene: TRBJ2-7; clone size: NA; V gene: TRBV29-1; CDR3 DNA: TGCAGCGCCACGGCGGGAGGGCCCTACGAGCAGTACTTC; CDR3 protein: CSATAGGPYEQYF
D gene: NA; J gene: TRBJ2-3; clone size: NA; V gene: TRBV7-3; CDR3 DNA: TGTGCCAGCAGCTTATTCGGGACACCGGAAACAGATACGCAGTATTTT; CDR3 protein: CASSLFGTPETDTQYF
D gene: NA; J gene: TRBJ2-1; clone size: NA; V gene: TRBV7-6; CDR3 DNA: TGTGCCAGCAGCTTGGGCGACAGAAACAATGAGCAGTTCTTC; CDR3 protein: CASSLGDRNNEQFF
D gene: NA; J gene: TRBJ2-7; clone size: NA; V gene: TRBV9; CDR3 DNA: TGTGCCAGCAGCGTGGGGGGACTGGGGGAGCAGTACTTC; CDR3 protein: CASSVGGLGEQYF
D gene: TRBD1; J gene: TRBJ2-1; clone size: few; V gene: TRBV4-2; CDR3 DNA: TGTGCCAGCAGCCAAGCAACAGGGGGCGCGTTTGAGCAGTTCTTC; CDR3 protein: CASSQATGGAFEQFF
D gene: TRBD1; J gene: TRBJ2-7; clone size: NA; V gene: TRBV27; CDR3 DNA: TGTGCCAGCAGTCTCGGGGGACAGGGGTCTTTCGAGCAGTACTTC; CDR3 protein: CASSLGGQGSFEQYF
D gene: TRBD1; J gene: TRBJ2-7; clone size: NA; V gene: TRBV29-1; CDR3 DNA: TGCAGCGTTTTATTATCGGAGGGGACAGGTATCTACGAGCAGTACTTC; CDR3 protein: CSVLLSEGTGIYEQYF
D gene: TRBD2; J gene: TRBJ2-5; clone size: NA; V gene: TRBV9; CDR3 DNA: TGTGCCAGCTCAAGGACTAGCGGAAAAGAGACCCAGTACTTC; CDR3 protein: CASSRTSGKETQYF
D gene: NA; J gene: TRBJ2-1; clone size: NA; V gene: TRBV15; CDR3 DNA: TGTGCCACCAGCAGAGATCGGGGACTGTACAATGAGCAGTTCTTC; CDR3 protein: CATSRDRGLYNEQFF
D gene: NA; J gene: TRBJ2-7; clone size: NA; V gene: TRBV7-9; CDR3 DNA: TGTGCCAGCAGCTTAGGAGGGGCCGGGGCCTACGAGCAGTACTTC; CDR3 protein: CASSLGGAGAYEQYF
D gene: TRBD1; J gene: TRBJ1-5; clone size: NA; V gene: TRBV2; CDR3 DNA: TGTGCCAGCAGGGCCACAGGGGGCTGGGATCAGCCCCAGCATTTT; CDR3 protein: CASRATGGWDQPQHF
D gene: NA; J gene: TRBJ1-1; clone size: few; V gene: TRBV4-1; CDR3 DNA: TGCGCCAGCAGCCTGGATGCAAACATGAACACTGAAGCTTTCTTT; CDR3 protein: CASSLDANMNTEAFF
D gene: TRBD1; J gene: TRBJ1-5; clone size: NA; V gene: TRBV19; CDR3 DNA: TGTGCCAGTAGTATGACAGGGGATCAGCCCCAGCATTTT; CDR3 protein: CASSMTGDQPQHF
D gene: TRBD1; J gene: TRBJ2-7; clone size: once; V gene: TRBV28; CDR3 DNA: TGTGCCAGCAGTTTACTTTCCAGGGGGTCGAGCGAGCAGTACTTC; CDR3 protein: CASSLLSRGSSEQYF
D gene: NA; J gene: TRBJ1-5; clone size: few; V gene: TRBV7-9; CDR3 DNA: TGTGCCAGCAGCCGGGACGGACAGCCCCAGCATTTT; CDR3 protein: CASSRDGQPQHF
D gene: NA; J gene: TRBJ1-1; clone size: NA; V gene: TRBV5-4; CDR3 DNA: TGTGCCAGCAGCCCGGTGGGGGAGGGGACTGAAGCTTTCTTT; CDR3 protein: CASSPVGEGTEAFF
D gene: TRBD2; J gene: TRBJ2-3; clone size: NA; V gene: TRBV4-2; CDR3 DNA: TGTGCCAGCAGCCAAGATCTTAATCGGGGCGGGAGAGCAGATACGCAGTATTTT; CDR3 protein: CASSQDLNRGGRADTQYF
D gene: NA; J gene: TRBJ2-2; clone size: NA; V gene: TRBV7-6; CDR3 DNA: TGTGCCAGCAGCTTAGGTACTCCGAACACCGGGGAGCTGTTTTTT; CDR3 protein: CASSLGTPNTGELFF
D gene: TRBD2; J gene: TRBJ2-7; clone size: NA; V gene: TRBV7-8; CDR3 DNA: TGTGCCAGCAGCTTAGTTGCTAGCGGGAGACAGAACGAGCAGTACTTC; CDR3 protein: CASSLVASGRQNEQYF
D gene: TRBD1; J gene: TRBJ2-3; clone size: NA; V gene: TRBV4-1; CDR3 DNA: TGCGCCAGCAGCCAGGAGGGACAGGGGGCTGGAGATACGCAGTATTTT; CDR3 protein: CASSQEGQGAGDTQYF
D gene: TRBD1; J gene: TRBJ2-7; clone size: NA; V gene: TRBV9; CDR3 DNA: TGTGCCAGCAGCGTAAGTTGGGACAGGGCCTACTACGAGCAGTACTTC; CDR3 protein: CASSVSWDRAYYEQYF
D gene: NA; J gene: TRBJ2-7; clone size: NA; V gene: TRBV27; CDR3 DNA: TGTGCCAGCAGTTTACAGGACGCGTCGGGTTACGAGCAGTACTTC; CDR3 protein: CASSLQDASGYEQYF
D gene: NA; J gene: TRBJ2-1; clone size: NA; V gene: TRBV29-1; CDR3 DNA: TGCAGCGTTGAAGGGGACCTAAGGGATGAGCAGTTCTTC; CDR3 protein: CSVEGDLRDEQFF
D gene: NA; J gene: TRBJ1-3; clone size: NA; V gene: TRBV19; CDR3 DNA: TGTGCCAGTCAGTATACGGACACCATATATTTT; CDR3 protein: CASQYTDTIYF
D gene: NA; J gene: TRBJ2-3; clone size: NA; V gene: TRBV4-1; CDR3 DNA: TGCGCCAGCAGCCAAGTCCCATTCGTAAGCACAGATACGCAGTATTTT; CDR3 protein: CASSQVPFVSTDTQYF
D gene: NA; J gene: TRBJ2-1; clone size: NA; V gene: TRBV25-1; CDR3 DNA: TGTGCCAGCAGTGAATTTTACATAGGGGATGAGCAGTTCTTC; CDR3 protein: CASSEFYIGDEQFF
D gene: NA; J gene: TRBJ1-1; clone size: NA; V gene: TRBV28; CDR3 DNA: TGTGCCAGCAGTTTTTATGGGGTGGAAGCTTTCTTT; CDR3 protein: CASSFYGVEAFF